This T cell receptor (beta chain) was sequenced during a study of PD-1 blockade in classical Hodgkin lymphoma (TCRdb year 2020). For context, the study as a whole: Nivolumab dosing was 3 mg/kg intravenously every 2 weeks, continuing until either disease progression or unacceptable toxicity. The study used CyTOF and TCR beta sequencing to define a peripheral blood immune signature of response to PD-1 blockade in classical Hodgkin lymphoma.

V was cut back by 0 bases and J by 6 bases, leaving a gap of 10 bases between them. Taken from cysteine to phenylalanine, the CDR3 has 13 residues. The read is trimmed to its CDR3 DNA, 39 bases read in frame from base 1. Taken from the germline V gene, the CDR1 and CDR2 loops are SGHRS and YFSETQ. The full study reports these points: Patients starting nivolumab less than 1 year after ASCT had lower diversity and were excluded from later analyses to avoid confounding by immune reconstitution. Among trial patients, those achieving complete response had baseline diversity similar to that of newly diagnosed patients, while diversity was significantly lower in partial responders and progressors. A significant rise by C4D1 was seen in CD4+ but not CD8+ TCR diversity (p=0.0027 vs p=0.16), with the rise being most apparent in complete responders (p=0.02). Baseline TCR diversity was reported as lower in newly diagnosed patients than in healthy donors, and lower still in relapsed/refractory patients. Only a single clinical trial cohort was studied, and what caused the repertoire differences, possibly disease activity or prior therapy, remained undefined.

Genomic DNA was isolated using the Qiagen DNeasy kit from unsorted PBMCs as well as from negatively selected CD4+ and CD8+ fractions. TCR beta CDR3 regions were subjected to amplification by immunoSEQ multiplex PCR with primers that anneal to V and J segments. A synthetic immune receptor repertoire was used to minimize amplification bias, and any residual bias was removed computationally once sequencing was done. Per the original workflow: Custom Python scripts were used to quantify repertoire diversity as the Shannon entropy index. Unsorted, CD4+ and CD8+ repertoires were examined separately, except in combined analyses, for which CD4+ and CD8+ sequences were merged in silico. A clone counted as expanded when the clone's frequency after treatment rose at least 2-fold relative to C1D1, and clones undetected at baseline were given a pseudocount of 0.5. Singleton clones were defined as clones with 0 or 1 copy at C1D1, and non-singleton clones were defined as clones with 2 or more copies. By matching protein sequences in sorted samples from the same patient, clones expanded in unsorted samples were annotated as CD4+, CD8+ or unknown. Wilcoxon tests on paired samples were used to test changes in diversity from C1D1 to C4D1. As stored in TCRdb, this immuneACCESS dataset retains in-frame rearrangements with V and J assigned. A fraction of the clones does not appear; measured against another copy, unresolved V genes explain less than half of the discrepancy, and the remainder lacks a known reason. V and J calls and clone size are those listed in that table; D and trimming were worked out from the DNA. This sample gives 20,000 to 25,000 clones in total; around 70% of them show up just once. The ten largest clones add up to less than 20% of the sample.

Worth noting for this clone: Its antigen remains undetermined. Base quality data are lacking; no much larger clone is found one base away.

In light of the paper, this sample's time point label describes: cycle 4 day 1 (C4D1), after less than 7 weeks of nivolumab. Every trial patient had relapsed after autologous stem cell transplantation, and cohorts A, B and C differed in prior brentuximab vedotin exposure. A total of around 60 patients with relapsed/refractory classical Hodgkin lymphoma made up the trial cohort, and each patient's best overall response was complete response, partial response or progressive disease. Trial patients were treated with single-agent nivolumab in the multi-cohort phase II CheckMate 205 trial. An independent review committee assessed best overall response using the 2007 International Working Group response criteria. PBMCs from the trial were collected at three points: immediately before nivolumab initiation (C1D1), and during therapy at cycle 2 day 1 and cycle 4 day 1. Peripheral blood was collected in 8 mL Vacutainer Cell Preparation Tubes, from which PBMCs were isolated by centrifugation and then cryopreserved.

The sample was peripheral blood mononuclear cells (PBMCs), taken before the fourth cycle of nivolumab. The TCR comes from a human donor with classical Hodgkin lymphoma. This sequence uses TRBV5-1 and TRBJ2-7, with TRBD1 as a weak D call on 5 bases. CDR3 protein: CASSLVQGGEQYF. Here is the DNA: TGCGCCAGCAGCTTGGTCCAGGGTGGCGAGCAGTACTTC.